This T cell receptor (beta chain) was observed in a study of beta chain features in type 1 diabetes. Study summary: Regarding age, gender and cell yields, patients proved similar to healthy donors. Findings of the study overall: Significant though moderate, a shortening of TCRB CDR3s appeared in all four CD4+ subsets of Type 1 diabetes patients.

This clone was seen only a few times. What it recognizes is unknown. Sorting produced populations that all topped 95% purity. Every bit of the isolated RNA underwent reverse transcription, so sequencing read expressed TCRB transcripts. Naive, central memory and regulatory T cell samples yielded about 3.9 million reads on average. Using immunoSEQ multiplex PCR, the repertoire was profiled, and TCRdb retains in-frame clones only, with some absent. There are roughly 150,000 clones in the sample; 7.8% occur only once, and approximately 0.93% lies in the top ten. Looked up from germline, CDR1 is SGHTA and CDR2 is FQGNSA. The CDR3 is 16 amino acids. V dropped 0 bases and J dropped 2 bases, with 13 bases sitting between them.

The clonotype comes from a woman in her 40s with type 1 diabetes. What was sequenced was central memory CD4+ T cells from blood. J is TRBJ1-2 and V is TRBV7-2, with D possibly matching TRBD1 (6 bases). The CDR3 DNA sequence: TGTGCCAGCAGCTTAGCGTTTACAGGGCGAAACTATGGCTACACCTTC. This encodes CASSLAFTGRNYGYTF.